The 16 T cell receptor beta chains given below trace back to one sample, sequenced in a study of T-cell reconstitution after alpha-beta-depleted transplantation in children. A library of TCRbeta sequences, prepared with unique molecular identifiers, was generated. TCRdb re-called the PCR reads with MiXCR, one entry per CDR3 protein. The sample lists about 580,000 distinct CDR3 sequences, about a quarter occurring once. The sequencing used PBMCs, collected before TCRalphabeta/CD19-depleted stem cell transplant. These receptors all stem from a boy under two years old with Wiskott-Aldrich syndrome, due to receive a stem cell transplant.

This clonotype came up a few times. The chain carries TRBV25-1 and TRBJ2-1; TRBD2 matches 13 bases. Germline CDR1 reads MGHDK; CDR2 reads SYGVNS. After removal of 3 bases from V and 1 base from J, the junction contained 9 bases not matched to a gene. The CDR3 has 19 residues. The CDR3 protein is CASSDQKLAGGPSYNEQFF. The DNA for the CDR3 is TGTGCCAGCAGTGACCAAAAACTAGCGGGAGGGCCGTCCTACAATGAGCAGTTCTTC.

The rearrangement uses TRBV5-1 and TRBJ2-3; the D gene is possibly TRBD2 (6 bases). V lost 1 base and J lost 0, with 12 bases in between. Germline V CDR1 and CDR2: SGHRS, YFSETQ. The CDR3 has 16 amino acids. Written as DNA, the CDR3 is TGCGCCAGCAGCTTGTCTGTCGGGAGTAGCACAGATACGCAGTATTTT. This encodes CASSLSVGSSTDTQYF.

The chain recombines TRBV5-1 with TRBJ2-5; TRBD1 agrees at 7 bases. V dropped 2 bases and J dropped 3; count of bases not matched to a gene: 4. Looked up from germline, CDR1 is SGHRS and CDR2 is YFSETQ. The CDR3 is 14 residues long. The CDR3 is CASSFRTGEETQYF. For the CDR3, the DNA is TGCGCCAGCAGCTTTCGGACAGGAGAAGAGACCCAGTACTTC.

The gene calls are TRBV28 and TRBJ2-7; 7 nucleotides match TRBD1. CDR3 length: 16 amino acids. V shed 6 bases, J shed 5 bases, and the junction held 16 bases outside the gene matches. Germline CDR1 is MDHEN and CDR2 is SYDVKM. The CDR3 DNA follows: TGTGCCAGCAGACCCACGACAGGGAGATTGGTCCACGAGCAGTACTTC. Translation gives CASRPTTGRLVHEQYF.

This clonotype was counted only a few times. The chain employs TRBV10-3 and TRBJ2-3, with 7 bases lining up with TRBD2. CDR1 is ENHRY, CDR2 SYGVKD, per germline. This CDR3 is 14 amino acids long. Trimming removed 6 bases from V and 0 bases from J; junction bases left unmatched: 3. CDR3 DNA: TGTGCCATCAGAAGTAGCGGGAGCACAGATACGCAGTATTTT. Translating it yields CAIRSSGSTDTQYF.

The gene calls are TRBV28 and TRBJ2-2, with 14 nucleotides matching TRBD2. CDR1 is MDHEN and CDR2 is SYDVKM in the germline V gene. Trimming removed 6 bases from V and 4 bases from J; junction bases left unmatched: 7. The CDR3 covers 17 residues. In nucleotides, the CDR3 is TGTGCCAGCAGGCCGGGGACTAGCGGGAGTGTCACCGGGGAGCTGTTTTTT. Residues: CASRPGTSGSVTGELFF. The full variable domain, with the rest looked up from reference TRBV28 and TRBJ2-2, is DVKVTQSSRYLVKRTGEKVFLECVQDMDHENMFWYRQDPGLGLRLIYFSYDVKMKEKGDIPEGYSVSREKKERFSLILESASTNQTSMYLCASRPGTSGSVTGELFFGEGSRLTVL.

This clonotype was recorded a few times. V gene TRBV20-1 combines with J gene TRBJ2-1; 9 nucleotides line up with TRBD1. CDR1 and CDR2 (germline): DFQATT, SNEGSKA (reference sequence). J lost 6 bases, V lost 6 bases, and 9 bases had no gene match. The CDR3 has 14 amino acids. CDR3 DNA sequence: TGCAGTGCCCAGGACAGGGGACAGGGCAATGAGCAGTTCTTC. This codes for CSAQDRGQGNEQFF.

The chain links TRBV20-1 to TRBJ2-7; D gene uncertain. This CDR3 is built from 12 residues. Trimming took off 3 bases at V and 0 bases at J, with 6 bases between the two ends. Germline assignment: CDR1 DFQATT and CDR2 SNEGSKA (reference sequence). CDR3 amino acids: CSASSDSYEQYF. CDR3 bases: TGCAGTGCTAGTTCGGACTCCTACGAGCAGTACTTC.

This chain uses TRBV20-1 with TRBJ2-1; TRBD2 matches at 9 bases. Germline CDR1 reads DFQATT; CDR2 reads SNEGSKA (reference sequence). V was pared by 5 bases and J by 5 bases, with 10 bases of the junction left unmatched. This CDR3 has 15 residues. This CDR3 reads CSASPRSGSHNEQFF. CDR3 sequence (DNA): TGCAGTGCTTCCCCCCGTAGCGGGAGTCACAATGAGCAGTTCTTC.

This clonotype came up a few times. V and J are TRBV12-3 or TRBV12-4 and TRBJ2-1; TRBD2 matches at 12 bases. The V and J ends lost 1 base and 7 bases, in that order; junction bases with no gene match: 5. The CDR3 spans 16 residues. The CDR3 DNA sequence: TGTGCCAGCAGTTTAGTGAGGACTAGCGGGATAAATGAGCAGTTCTTC. Translation gives CASSLVRTSGINEQFF.

In this sample, this clonotype turned up many times. The chain joins TRBV28 to TRBJ2-7; D not certain. Trimming took 8 bases from V and 2 from J, leaving 10 bases between them. The CDR3 loop spans 12 amino acids. Germline V gene lookup returns CDR1 MDHEN and CDR2 SYDVKM. The CDR3 DNA sequence: TGTGCCAGCTTCCGGAACGCCTACGAGCAGTACTTC. This sequence encodes CASFRNAYEQYF. The full variable domain, rest sourced from reference TRBV28 and TRBJ2-7, is DVKVTQSSRYLVKRTGEKVFLECVQDMDHENMFWYRQDPGLGLRLIYFSYDVKMKEKGDIPEGYSVSREKKERFSLILESASTNQTSMYLCASFRNAYEQYFGPGTRLTVT.

The rearrangement joins TRBV5-1 to TRBJ1-3, with 7 bases matching TRBD1. Germline assignment: CDR1 SGHRS and CDR2 YFSETQ. V dropped 3 bases and J dropped 0; count of bases not matched to a gene: 6. CDR3 length: 16 residues. The CDR3 here is CASSWSGTASGNTIYF. CDR3 nucleotide sequence: TGCGCCAGCAGCTGGTCCGGGACAGCCTCTGGAAACACCATATATTTT.

This clonotype was found a few times. This rearrangement joins TRBV20-1 to TRBJ2-3; a possible D gene is TRBD1 (7 bases). Germline-derived CDR1 and CDR2 are DFQATT and SNEGSKA (reference sequence). The CDR3 has 13 residues. The V gene lost 7 bases and the J gene lost 2 bases, with 13 bases spanning the gap. The DNA for the CDR3 is TGCAGTGACATCAGGGGGGCCACAGATACGCAGTATTTT. Translated: CSDIRGATDTQYF.

This clonotype was detected a few times. This CDR3 reads CASSSDVRSDPLHF. CDR3 nucleotides: TGTGCCAGCAGCTCTGATGTTCGTTCCGATCCCCTCCACTTT. This chain connects TRBV7-9 to TRBJ1-6, with D uncertain. V was clipped by 4 bases and J by 13 bases, with 17 bases between them. CDR1 and CDR2 (germline): SEHNR, FQNEAQ (reference sequence). The CDR3 has 14 amino acids.

This chain uses TRBV7-2 with TRBJ1-4; D might be TRBD1 (5 bases). CDR3 length equals 15 residues. Between the trimmed V and J ends, which lost 3 bases and 8 bases, there was a span of 16 bases. The germline V gene has CDR1 SGHTA and CDR2 FQGNSA. Here the CDR3 DNA reads TGTGCCAGCAGCTTGGGGAATAGGGGTTCGGAAAAACTGTTTTTT. Its protein is CASSLGNRGSEKLFF.

The genes are TRBV7-2 and TRBJ2-1, with a weak D call TRBD2 (5 bases). Trimming stripped 0 bases from V and 2 bases from J, with 11 bases between. Per germline, CDR1 SGHTA and CDR2 FQGNSA. CDR3 length: 16 amino acids. CDR3 in DNA: TGTGCCAGCAGCTTAGCGCTGAGCGGCGCCTACAATGAGCAGTTCTTC. This encodes CASSLALSGAYNEQFF.